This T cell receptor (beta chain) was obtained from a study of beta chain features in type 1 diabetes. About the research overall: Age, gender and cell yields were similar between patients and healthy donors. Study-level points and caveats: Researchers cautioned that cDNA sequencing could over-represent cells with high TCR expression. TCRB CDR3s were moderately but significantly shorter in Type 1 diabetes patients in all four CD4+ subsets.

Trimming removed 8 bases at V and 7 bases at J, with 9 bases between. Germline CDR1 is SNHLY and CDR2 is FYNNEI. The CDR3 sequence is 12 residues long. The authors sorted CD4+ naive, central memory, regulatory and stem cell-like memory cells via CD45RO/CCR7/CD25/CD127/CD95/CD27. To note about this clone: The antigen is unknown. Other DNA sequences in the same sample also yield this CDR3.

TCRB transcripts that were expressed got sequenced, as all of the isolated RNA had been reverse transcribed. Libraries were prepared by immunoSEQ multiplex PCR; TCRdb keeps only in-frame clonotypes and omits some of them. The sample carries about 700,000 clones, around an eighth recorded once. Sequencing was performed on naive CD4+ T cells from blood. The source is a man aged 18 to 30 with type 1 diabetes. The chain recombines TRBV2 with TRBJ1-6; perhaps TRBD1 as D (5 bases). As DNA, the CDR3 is TGTGCCAGCTCCCAGGGCAATTCACCCCTCCACTTT. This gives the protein CASSQGNSPLHF.